A single sample gave rise to the 17 T cell receptor beta chains below, sequenced in a study of cytomegalovirus exposure and HLA in healthy donors. PCR used 60 Vbeta primers and 13 Jbeta primers. Repertoires were generated with immunoSEQ multiplex PCR, while TCRdb's copy carries only in-frame clones and drops some. The table includes 150,000 to 200,000 clones, 85% detected once. Sequenced sample: PBMCs. The receptor set was obtained from a woman aged 50 to 65 in good health and CMV-seronegative.

In this sample, this clone turned up a few times. This sequence joins TRBV14 and TRBJ2-2; 7 bases fit TRBD1. The CDR3 spans 16 residues. The germline CDR1 and CDR2 sequences are SGHDN and FVKESK. V gave up 3 bases and J gave up 0 bases; unmatched junction bases: 4. CDR3 sequence reads: CASSQLDRSNTGELFF. Here the CDR3 DNA reads TGTGCCAGCAGCCAGTTGGACAGGTCGAACACCGGGGAGCTGTTTTTT.

This clone turned up a few times. The genes are TRBV7-9 and TRBJ2-7, with D tentatively TRBD1 (6 bases). This CDR3 has 12 residues. Germline V gives CDR1 SEHNR, CDR2 FQNEAQ (reference sequence). The V end was cut by 5 bases, the J end by 5 bases, with 10 bases between. The CDR3 protein is CASSVGQNEQYF. The CDR3 region has the DNA TGTGCCAGCAGCGTCGGACAGAACGAGCAGTACTTC. The complete variable domain, with remaining parts taken from reference TRBV7-9 and TRBJ2-7, reads DTGVSQNPRHKITKRGQNVTFRCDPISEHNRLYWYRQTLGQGPEFLTYFQNEAQLEKSRLLSDRFSAERPKGSFSTLEIQRTEQGDSAMYLCASSVGQNEQYFGPGTRLTVT.

Comments on this clone: Additional DNA sequences in this sample encode the identical CDR3. This chain connects TRBV30 to TRBJ1-5; D gene ambiguous. This CDR3 has 13 residues. The ends were cut back, 0 bases at V and 3 bases at J, with 6 bases in the middle. Germline V gives CDR1 GTSNPN, CDR2 SVGIG (reference sequence). The CDR3 is CAWSVRVNQPQHF. The CDR3 nucleotides are TGTGCCTGGAGTGTTCGGGTCAATCAGCCCCAGCATTTT.

CDR3 in DNA: TGTGCCAGCAGCTACAGGGGGCGCAACTATGGCTACACCTTC. Its protein product is CASSYRGRNYGYTF. V is TRBV6-1 and J is TRBJ1-2; TRBD1 aligns across 9 bases. V lost 6 bases and J lost 2; bases outside the gene matches: 4. CDR3 length: 14 amino acids. CDR1 MNHNS and CDR2 SASEGT come from the germline V gene.

This clone was seen a handful of times. V gene TRBV6-1 combines with J gene TRBJ1-4, with 10 positions matching TRBD1. The CDR3 totals 15 residues. The V gene's germline CDR1 is MNHNS and CDR2 SASEGT. J gave up 7 bases and V 6 bases, and 8 bases lay outside the gene matches. CDR3 region: CASRELRDRGEKLFF. Written as DNA, the CDR3 is TGTGCCAGCAGGGAGCTCCGGGACAGGGGTGAAAAACTGTTTTTT.

The chain recombines TRBV6-6 with TRBJ1-1; D not resolved. Deletions cut 0 bases from V and 6 bases from J, with 5 bases between. Germline lookup yields CDR1 MNHNY and CDR2 SVGAGI (reference sequence). The CDR3 is 12 amino acids. CDR3: CASSYSGPEAFF. CDR3 nucleotides: TGTGCCAGCAGTTACTCCGGTCCTGAAGCTTTCTTT.

V and J are TRBV7-2 and TRBJ2-5, with 7 bases that match TRBD2. Germline V gene lookup returns CDR1 SGHTA and CDR2 FQGNSA. The CDR3 runs 15 residues. V lost 2 bases and J lost 1; bases outside the gene matches: 4. The CDR3 coding sequence is TGTGCCAGCAGCTTACTAGCGGAATTCCAAGAGACCCAGTACTTC. Encoded protein: CASSLLAEFQETQYF.

This chain uses TRBV18 with TRBJ1-1, with 7 bases aligning to TRBD1. This CDR3 contains 16 residues. V was pared by 3 bases and J by 5 bases, with 12 bases of the junction left unmatched. The germline V gene encodes CDR1 KGHSH and CDR2 LQKENI. The CDR3 coding sequence is TGTGCCAGCTCACCCGAACAGACAGGGCCGAGGACTGAAGCTTTCTTT. As protein: CASSPEQTGPRTEAFF.

The chain combines TRBV27 with TRBJ2-1; 8 bases match TRBD2. CDR1 is MNHEY and CDR2 is SMNVEV in the germline V gene (reference sequence). There are 15 residues in the CDR3. Losses at the gene ends were 3 bases for V and 7 bases for J; bases not matched to a gene: 8. This chain's CDR3 is CASSFSAGGRNEQFF. CDR3 DNA sequence: TGTGCCAGCAGTTTTTCGGCGGGAGGTCGTAATGAGCAGTTCTTC.

The rearrangement uses TRBV5-1 and TRBJ2-7; D perhaps matches TRBD2 (5 bases). CDR1 is SGHRS and CDR2 is YFSETQ in the germline V gene. The CDR3 runs 13 residues. V lost 0 bases, J lost 5 bases, and 9 bases lay in between. The chain's CDR3 is CASSLGGPDEQYF. Written as DNA, the CDR3 is TGCGCCAGCAGCTTGGGAGGGCCAGACGAGCAGTACTTC.

This sequence joins TRBV19 and TRBJ1-5; D call uncertain. The CDR3 extends over 17 amino acids. Trimming removed 4 bases at V and 6 bases at J, with 22 bases between. Germline-derived CDR1 and CDR2 are LNHDA and SQIVND (reference sequence). CDR3 in DNA: TGTGCCAGTAGTACCCAAACGGCCGGGTTCCGAAGTCAGCCCCAGCATTTT. Translated: CASSTQTAGFRSQPQHF.

This chain links TRBV2 with TRBJ2-2, with 7 bases that match TRBD1. The CDR3 consists of 13 residues. CDR1 is SNHLY, CDR2 FYNNEI, per germline. The J segment lost 6 bases and the V segment lost 8 bases, leaving 6 bases of the junction unmatched. CDR3: CASHEQGSGELFF. In DNA form, the CDR3 reads TGTGCCAGCCACGAACAGGGGTCCGGGGAGCTGTTTTTT.

The chain carries TRBV2 and TRBJ1-3, with 8 bases identical to TRBD1. The V and J ends lost 5 bases and 0 bases, in that order; junction bases with no gene match: 3. The length of the CDR3 is 15 residues. Germline V gene data show CDR1 as SNHLY and CDR2 as FYNNEI. CDR3 DNA sequence: TGTGCCAGCAGTACTACAGGGGGCTCTGGAAACACCATATATTTT. Residues: CASSTTGGSGNTIYF.

CDR3 amino acids: CASPPTPGRAHEQYF. CDR3 DNA sequence: TGTGCCAGCCCACCAACGCCGGGCAGGGCCCACGAGCAGTACTTC. The genes are TRBV28 and TRBJ2-7; D is perhaps TRBD1 (5 bases). The CDR3 extends over 15 amino acids. Germline assignment: CDR1 MDHEN and CDR2 SYDVKM. V was pared by 8 bases and J by 5 bases, with 22 bases between.

The chain employs TRBV15 and TRBJ1-4; D is unresolved. Germline V gene sequence: CDR1 LNHNV, CDR2 YYDKDF (reference sequence). CDR3 size: 15 residues. Trimming cost V 0 bases and J 1 base, with 6 bases left between them. The CDR3 region has the DNA TGTGCCACCAGCAGAGACCGGGGAACTAATGAAAAACTGTTTTTT. Residues: CATSRDRGTNEKLFF.

The chain is built from TRBV30 and TRBJ2-7, with 8 bases that match TRBD2. Trimming removed 2 bases from V and 2 bases from J; junction bases left unmatched: 11. In germline, CDR1 is GTSNPN, CDR2 SVGIG (reference sequence). This CDR3 has 16 residues. The CDR3 loop is CAWSPPDSGVTYEQYF. For the CDR3, the DNA is TGTGCCTGGAGTCCCCCGGATAGCGGGGTTACCTACGAGCAGTACTTC.

This rearrangement joins TRBV7-9 to TRBJ2-1, with D perhaps matching TRBD1 (5 bases). Germline-derived CDR1 and CDR2 are SEHNR and FQNEAQ (reference sequence). The length of the CDR3 is 14 residues. Trimming cost V 7 bases and J 4 bases, with 14 bases left between them. CDR3 coding DNA: TGTGCCAGCATTCATCAGGGAAAATACAATGAGCAGTTCTTC. It translates to CASIHQGKYNEQFF.